The entry that follows covers one T cell receptor beta chain sequence. PCR primers comprised 60 Vbeta and 13 Jbeta primers. Sequencing was performed with immunoSEQ multiplex PCR; in TCRdb, only in-frame clones are kept and a portion is missing. The table includes more than 110,000 clones, 76% detected once. The data were taken from a study of cytomegalovirus exposure and HLA in healthy donors. V shed 6 bases, J shed 2 bases, and the junction held 17 bases outside the gene matches. Germline CDR1 and CDR2: MDHEN and SYDVKM. CDR3 length: 18 amino acids. Sequencing was carried out using PBMCs. V and J are TRBV28 and TRBJ2-3; TRBD1 matches at 7 bases. The sequence was collected from a man aged 18 to 29 in good health and CMV-seronegative. CDR3 nucleotide sequence: TGTGCCAGCAGCCGTGAATTGGACAGGAACCTCTTCACAGATACGCAGTATTTT. Protein: CASSRELDRNLFTDTQYF.